This T cell receptor beta chain was identified during a study of T cells after somatic rescue of genetic block. This clone was seen a single time. The assay was immunoSEQ multiplex PCR, and TCRdb's table has in-frame clones only and misses some. The sample lists under 150,000 clones; about nine tenths were seen once. Germline assignment: CDR1 GTSNPN and CDR2 SVGIG (reference sequence). This CDR3 region has 12 residues. Sequencing input: peripheral blood mononuclear cells (PBMCs). The origin of this receptor is a woman between 18 and 29 years old. This chain joins TRBV30 and TRBJ2-5; D gene uncertain. The J call is doubtful: the DNA matches TRBJ2-7 better. CDR3 region: CAWSVSSYEQYF. CDR3 nucleotides: TGTGCCTGGAGTGTTTCTTCCTACGAGCAGTACTTC.